These 24 T cell receptor beta chains were sequenced from one sample in a study of T cells of healthy individuals. TCRdb re-derived calls from the 5' RACE reads in MiXCR, one entry per CDR3 protein. The sample records some 100,000 distinct CDR3 sequences, roughly 18% being singletons. The source is a human donor in good health.

The chain employs TRBV6-1 and TRBJ1-4; a weak D match, TRBD1 (6 bases). V was cut by 5 bases and J by 7 bases, with 14 bases left in between. This CDR3 has 14 amino acids. Germline V gene sequence: CDR1 MNHNS, CDR2 SASEGT. Here the CDR3 reads CASSIQGDGEKLFF. CDR3 coding DNA: TGTGCCAGCAGTATACAGGGCGATGGTGAAAAACTGTTTTTT.

Only a few counts were recorded for this clonotype. The chain links TRBV25-1 to TRBJ2-3, with 7 nucleotides matching TRBD2. The CDR3 sequence is 17 residues long. V gave up 4 bases and J gave up 1 base; unmatched junction bases: 11. Germline CDR1 MGHDK, CDR2 SYGVNS. CDR3 DNA: TGTGCCAGCAGTGCCTCCGAGGGAGGGGTAGGCACAGATACGCAGTATTTT. This gives the protein CASSASEGGVGTDTQYF. Full variable domain (missing parts from reference TRBV25-1 and TRBJ2-3): EADIYQTPRYLVIGTGKKITLECSQTMGHDKMYWYQQDPGMELHLIHYSYGVNSTEKGDLSSESTVSRIRTEHFPLTLESARPSHTSQYLCASSASEGGVGTDTQYFGPGTRLTVL.

In this sample, this clonotype turned up a few times. The J gene is TRBJ2-7, the V gene TRBV28; TRBD1 might be the D (6 bases). The V gene lost 5 bases and the J gene lost 6 bases, with 11 bases spanning the gap. Germline CDR1 MDHEN, CDR2 SYDVKM. This CDR3 comprises 12 residues. CDR3: CASSNRAPEQYF. CDR3 bases: TGTGCCAGCAGTAACAGGGCTCCCGAGCAGTACTTC.

This clonotype appeared a few times. The chain uses TRBV7-9 and TRBJ2-5; TRBD2 is a possible D gene (6 bases). Trimming cost V 0 bases and J 5 bases, with 10 bases left between them. Germline loops: CDR1 SEHNR, CDR2 FQNEAQ (reference sequence). This CDR3 spans 14 amino acids. The CDR3 region is CASSLADGRETQYF. In nucleotides, the CDR3 is TGTGCCAGCAGCTTAGCGGATGGGAGGGAGACCCAGTACTTC.

This clonotype came up once. This chain links TRBV7-9 with TRBJ1-2; D ambiguous. Germline V gives CDR1 SEHNR, CDR2 FQNEAQ (reference sequence). V lost 2 bases, J lost 2 bases, and 18 bases lay in between. This CDR3 has 17 residues. In nucleotides, the CDR3 is TGTGCCAGCAGCTTAAGGTTTCAGAAGAATTCAAACTATGGCTACACCTTC. This translates into CASSLRFQKNSNYGYTF. The full variable domain, in which reference TRBV7-9 and TRBJ1-2 provide the parts outside the CDR3, is DTGVSQNPRHKITKRGQNVTFRCDPISEHNRLYWYRQTLGQGPEFLTYFQNEAQLEKSRLLSDRFSAERPKGSFSTLEIQRTEQGDSAMYLCASSLRFQKNSNYGYTFGSGTRLTVV.

This clonotype showed up many times. The genes are TRBV4-3 and TRBJ2-7, with 9 bases that match TRBD1. Germline V gene data show CDR1 as LGHNA and CDR2 as YSLEER. This CDR3 has 14 amino acids. With 4 bases clipped from V and 2 bases from J, the junction kept 3 bases outside the gene matches. CDR3 DNA sequence: TGCGCCAGCAGCCCCGGGACAGGGACCTACGAGCAGTACTTC. Protein: CASSPGTGTYEQYF.

This clonotype turned up a few times. This chain links TRBV11-2 with TRBJ1-3; D call uncertain. Germline lookup yields CDR1 SGHAT and CDR2 FQNNGV. V was shortened by 1 base and J by 8 bases, with 6 bases between the two germline ends. This CDR3 contains 12 residues. CDR3 residues: CASSLVLDTIYF. The CDR3 coding sequence is TGTGCCAGCAGCTTAGTTTTGGACACCATATATTTT.

The chain is built from TRBV11-3 and TRBJ2-2, with D unresolved. V gave up 6 bases and J gave up 2 bases, with 7 bases separating them. The CDR3 is made up of 13 amino acids. Germline assignment: CDR1 SGHNT and CDR2 YENEEA. The CDR3 loop reads CASRSTNTGELFF. The DNA of the CDR3 is TGTGCCAGCAGGTCCACAAACACCGGGGAGCTGTTTTTT.

This clonotype was counted between two and nine times. The chain employs TRBV9 and TRBJ2-2; TRBD2 aligns across 12 bases. J gave up 8 bases and V 0 bases, and 5 bases lay outside the gene matches. CDR3 length: 16 amino acids. The germline CDR1 and CDR2 sequences are SGDLS and YYNGEE. The CDR3 is CASSVDASGRAGELFF. CDR3 DNA sequence: TGTGCCAGCAGCGTAGATGCTAGCGGGAGGGCGGGGGAGCTGTTTTTT.

The chain carries TRBV29-1 and TRBJ2-5; 11 positions match TRBD2. Germline lookup yields CDR1 SQVTM and CDR2 ANQGSEA. V lost 4 bases and J lost 5; bases outside the gene matches: 0. This CDR3 is built from 12 residues. DNA of the CDR3: TGCAGCGTTGGGACTAGCGGGGAGACCCAGTACTTC. This gives the protein CSVGTSGETQYF.

This sequence joins TRBV28 and TRBJ2-4; TRBD1 matches 10 bases. Germline V lookup: CDR1 MDHEN, CDR2 SYDVKM. Trimming cost V 8 bases and J 15 bases; bases outside gene matches: 25. The CDR3 is 17 amino acids. This chain's CDR3 is CASDASSFGGQGLSLYF. As DNA, the CDR3 is TGTGCCAGCGATGCCAGCAGTTTCGGGGGACAGGGGTTGTCGCTGTACTTC.

The chain uses TRBV28 and TRBJ1-1; 11 bases are shared with TRBD1. The CDR3 length is 16 residues. Germline assignment: CDR1 MDHEN and CDR2 SYDVKM. With 5 bases clipped from V and 1 base from J, the junction kept 6 bases outside the gene matches. CDR3 DNA: TGTGCCAGCAGTCCCGGGACAGGGGGTTCGAACACTGAAGCTTTCTTT. Encoded protein: CASSPGTGGSNTEAFF.

The rearrangement links TRBV4-3 to TRBJ2-3, with D unresolved. The CDR3 sequence is 13 residues long. From germline, CDR1 is LGHNA and CDR2 YSLEER. Trimming removed 0 bases from V and 10 bases from J, with 11 bases in between. The CDR3 nucleotides are TGCGCCAGCAGCCAAGATCCCGGTACGGCGCAGTATTTT. Amino acid sequence: CASSQDPGTAQYF.

This clonotype was counted a few times. The chain links TRBV7-9 to TRBJ1-2; D is ambiguous. This CDR3 spans 15 amino acids. CDR1 and CDR2 (germline): SEHNR, FQNEAQ (reference sequence). V was clipped by 2 bases and J by 5 bases, with 15 bases between them. The CDR3 sequence: CASSLNSGMGYGYTF. The CDR3 bases are TGTGCCAGCAGCTTAAATTCTGGGATGGGTTATGGCTACACCTTC.

There are a few counts of this clonotype. This sequence joins TRBV6-5 and TRBJ2-7; 8 bases line up with TRBD2. Unmatched junction bases numbered 7, after V lost 6 bases and J lost 3 bases. The CDR3 runs 14 residues. Germline V gene lookup returns CDR1 MNHEY and CDR2 SVGAGI. The CDR3 protein is CASRRGEGLYEQYF. DNA of the CDR3: TGTGCCAGCAGGCGGGGGGAAGGCCTCTACGAGCAGTACTTC.

This clonotype appeared a few times. CDR3 loop: CASAQGQGSAKNIQYF. In DNA, the CDR3 is TGTGCCAGCGCCCAGGGCCAGGGTTCAGCCAAAAACATTCAGTACTTC. The rearrangement uses TRBV18 and TRBJ2-4, with D possibly being TRBD1 (5 bases). CDR1 and CDR2 (germline): KGHSH, LQKENI. There are 16 residues in the CDR3. Trimming left V 8 bases short and J 0 bases short, with 17 bases between.

This clonotype was observed a few times. The chain joins TRBV28 to TRBJ1-5; 7 nucleotides match TRBD1. The CDR3 is 13 residues long. The germline V gene encodes CDR1 MDHEN and CDR2 SYDVKM. V trimming: 8 bases; J trimming: 5 bases; junction bases outside the gene matches: 6. In DNA form, the CDR3 reads TGTGCCAGCCTCTCGGACAGGTATCAGCCCCAGCATTTT. This sequence encodes CASLSDRYQPQHF.

This clonotype has just a few counts. The chain joins TRBV5-5 to TRBJ2-5; 8 positions match TRBD2. CDR1 and CDR2 (germline): SGHKS, YYEKEE (reference sequence). Trimming took 4 bases from V and 5 from J; bases not matched to a gene: 13. This CDR3 is built from 16 residues. The CDR3 DNA sequence: TGTGCCAGCAGCCCTCCGGGACTAGTGATAGGGGAGACCCAGTACTTC. The encoded protein is CASSPPGLVIGETQYF.

The chain has TRBV19 and TRBJ2-5, with 9 bases that match TRBD2. This CDR3 comprises 15 residues. The germline V gene has CDR1 LNHDA and CDR2 SQIVND (reference sequence). V gave up 4 bases and J gave up 5 bases; unmatched junction bases: 8. The CDR3 DNA reads as TGTGCCAGTAGTAGCGGGGGGGCCGCGGTGGAGACCCAGTACTTC. Its protein is CASSSGGAAVETQYF. The full variable domain, with the rest looked up from reference TRBV19 and TRBJ2-5, is DGGITQSPKYLFRKEGQNVTLSCEQNLNHDAMYWYRQDPGQGLRLIYYSQIVNDFQKGDIAEGYSVSREKKESFPLTVTSAQKNPTAFYLCASSSGGAAVETQYFGPGTRLLVL.

With regard to this clonotype: This clone may be a read error of a much larger clone one base away. CDR3 sequence reads: CASSQDRRAGILYNERFF. Here the CDR3 DNA reads TGTGCCAGCAGCCAAGATCGGAGAGCGGGAATACTTTACAATGAGCGGTTCTTC. The V and J genes are TRBV3-1 and TRBJ2-1; 7 nucleotides agree with TRBD2. The CDR3 length is 18 residues. The V gene's germline CDR1 is LGHDT and CDR2 YNNKEL (reference sequence).

This rearrangement joins TRBV28 to TRBJ1-3, with D unclear. The length of the CDR3 is 14 residues. The V gene's germline CDR1 is MDHEN and CDR2 SYDVKM. V was clipped by 4 bases and J by 3 bases, with 10 bases between them. Here the CDR3 DNA reads TGTGCCAGCAGTTCCCAACCGCTTGGAAACACCATATATTTT. Its translation: CASSSQPLGNTIYF.

This clonotype appeared a few times. Written as DNA, the CDR3 is TGTGCCAGCAGCTCAGGACTAGCACGCGGGGAGCTGTTTTTT. This codes for CASSSGLARGELFF. J is TRBJ2-2 and V is TRBV11-1, with TRBD2 matching over 8 bases. With V trimmed by 4 bases and J by 7 bases, 5 bases remained unmatched. The germline V gene has CDR1 SGHAT and CDR2 FQDESV (reference sequence). This CDR3 is built from 14 residues.

V usage is TRBV28 and J usage is TRBJ2-1; 11 bases align to TRBD1. The germline V gene has CDR1 MDHEN and CDR2 SYDVKM. J lost 7 bases, V lost 3 bases, and 14 bases had no gene match. The CDR3 is 18 residues long. In DNA form, the CDR3 reads TGTGCCAGCAGTTTTCTCACAACCCTCTGGGACAGGGGGAATGAGCAGTTCTTC. It codes for CASSFLTTLWDRGNEQFF. Variable domain in full (rest from reference TRBV28 and TRBJ2-1): DVKVTQSSRYLVKRTGEKVFLECVQDMDHENMFWYRQDPGLGLRLIYFSYDVKMKEKGDIPEGYSVSREKKERFSLILESASTNQTSMYLCASSFLTTLWDRGNEQFFGPGTRLTVL.

The chain uses TRBV6-5 and TRBJ1-1; D gene ambiguous. The V end was cut by 6 bases, the J end by 1 base, with 9 bases between. Germline V gene data show CDR1 as MNHEY and CDR2 as SVGAGI. The CDR3 is 13 amino acids. The DNA of the CDR3 is TGTGCCAGCAGCCTTATATCGAACACTGAAGCTTTCTTT. Amino acid sequence: CASSLISNTEAFF.